Presented here are 10 T cell receptor beta chains from one specimen sequenced in a study of cytomegalovirus exposure and HLA in healthy donors. PCR primers comprised 60 Vbeta and 13 Jbeta primers. The assay was immunoSEQ multiplex PCR, and TCRdb's table has in-frame clones only and misses some. The data contain fewer than 350,000 clones, roughly 90% of them singletons. Sequenced material: PBMCs. The receptors shown here come from a woman in her late teens or twenties in good health and CMV-seronegative.

Only one count was recorded for this clone. This rearrangement joins TRBV5-1 to TRBJ1-2; 9 nucleotides match TRBD1. The junction had 8 bases not matched to a gene; V was cut back by 6 bases and J by 2 bases. CDR3 length: 15 residues. Germline lookup yields CDR1 SGHRS and CDR2 YFSETQ. CDR3 in DNA: TGCGCCAGCACCATGGACAGGGGCGGAAACTATGGCTACACCTTC. This encodes CASTMDRGGNYGYTF.

J is TRBJ2-7 and V is TRBV7-8; a possible D gene is TRBD2 (6 bases). This CDR3 spans 16 amino acids. Germline CDR1 and CDR2: SGHVS and FQNEAQ. V gave up 0 bases and J gave up 10 bases, with 22 bases separating them. This chain's CDR3 is CASSLAVGRGGPEQYF. In nucleotides, the CDR3 is TGTGCCAGCAGCTTAGCGGTCGGCCGGGGAGGACCCGAACAGTACTTC.

The chain employs TRBV2 and TRBJ1-6; no clear D. Trimming took off 0 bases at V and 10 bases at J, with 7 bases between the two ends. The CDR3 is 13 amino acids. The germline V gene has CDR1 SNHLY and CDR2 FYNNEI. The CDR3: CASSEASVSPLHF. The CDR3 DNA is TGTGCCAGCAGTGAAGCCAGTGTATCACCCCTCCACTTT.

This sequence joins TRBV21-1 and TRBJ1-2. TRBV21-1 is shown as a pseudogene. This CDR3 spans 12 amino acids. CDR3 protein: CASREGNYGYTF. Written as DNA, the CDR3 is TGTGCCAGCAGGGAGGGAAACTATGGCTACACCTTC.

The chain recombines TRBV2 with TRBJ1-1, with D possibly matching TRBD1 (6 bases). V lost 4 bases and J 1 base, leaving 10 bases between the germline ends. This CDR3 region has 14 residues. Germline V gene data show CDR1 as SNHLY and CDR2 as FYNNEI. In DNA, the CDR3 is TGTGCCAGCAGTGCCACAGGGCGGAACACTGAAGCTTTCTTT. It codes for CASSATGRNTEAFF.

This clone was picked up a small number of times. This chain links TRBV28 with TRBJ1-2; weak D call: TRBD1 (6 bases). Germline V gene lookup returns CDR1 MDHEN and CDR2 SYDVKM. V was trimmed by 5 bases and J by 4 bases, leaving 17 bases between them. This CDR3 has 15 amino acids. CDR3 DNA sequence: TGTGCCAGCAGTCTTGAGCGGGGGCTTCCCTATGGCTACACCTTC. As protein: CASSLERGLPYGYTF.

The V and J genes are TRBV6-5 and TRBJ1-4, with 11 positions matching TRBD1. The CDR3 consists of 15 residues. J gave up 8 bases and V 2 bases, and 4 bases lay outside the gene matches. Looked up from germline, CDR1 is MNHEY and CDR2 is SVGAGI. Here the CDR3 reads CASSYVGTGGEKLFF. In nucleotides, the CDR3 is TGTGCCAGCAGTTACGTGGGGACAGGGGGGGAAAAACTGTTTTTT.

This chain connects TRBV6-6 to TRBJ1-3; unclear D gene. Germline V gene sequence: CDR1 MNHNY, CDR2 SVGAGI (reference sequence). Trimming took off 4 bases at V and 0 bases at J, with 10 bases between the two ends. The CDR3 contains 15 residues. The CDR3 DNA reads TGTGCCAGCAGTTGGCAGGCGATCTCTGGAAACACCATATATTTT. It yields the protein CASSWQAISGNTIYF.

Of note for this clone: Relative to the germline gene, one junction end is altered; a read error may explain this. The rearrangement links TRBV2 to TRBJ1-1; D is unresolved. The CDR3 spans 12 residues. Germline V gene data show CDR1 as SNHLY and CDR2 as FYNNEI. CDR3 DNA: TGTGCCAGCAATCGAGGGAGTACTACGGCAGGATTT. Translating gives CASNRGSTTAGF.

CDR3 region: CASSESAGNNEQFF. CDR3 nucleotide sequence: TGCGCCAGCAGTGAGTCGGCAGGGAACAATGAGCAGTTCTTC. The chain employs TRBV10-1 and TRBJ2-1, with TRBD1 as a possible D gene (5 bases). V lost 0 bases and J lost 5, with 8 bases in between. The CDR3 sequence is 14 residues long. Per the germline V gene, CDR1 is WNHNN and CDR2 is SYGVQD (reference sequence).